These 13 T cell receptor beta chains came from one sample sequenced in a study of cytomegalovirus exposure and HLA in healthy donors. The PCR employed 60 Vbeta primers together with 13 Jbeta primers. The data were produced by immunoSEQ multiplex PCR, yet TCRdb's version contains in-frame clones alone and is incomplete. This sample's table has about 32,000 clones. Sequences were obtained from PBMCs. These receptors all stem from a female donor in good health and CMV-seronegative.

The chain combines TRBV7-2 with TRBJ1-1; D gene ambiguous. Germline CDR1 is SGHTA and CDR2 is FQGNSA. V shed 4 bases and J shed 7 bases, with 13 bases lying between them. This CDR3 comprises 13 residues. In DNA form, the CDR3 reads TGTGCCAGCAGCTCGGGGTCAGGCCTTGAAGCTTTCTTT. Its protein product is CASSSGSGLEAFF.

The rearrangement links TRBV6-5 to TRBJ2-7; 7 nucleotides match TRBD1. V was clipped by 4 bases and J by 4 bases; unmatched bases: 7. This CDR3 contains 14 residues. Germline-derived CDR1 and CDR2 are MNHEY and SVGAGI. As DNA, the CDR3 is TGTGCCAGCAGTTTCCTGGGACAGCCGTACGAGCAGTACTTC. Translated: CASSFLGQPYEQYF.

This rearrangement joins TRBV6-1 to TRBJ2-5, with D possibly TRBD1 on 5 matching bases. The CDR3 loop spans 14 amino acids. V lost 5 bases to trimming and J lost 5 bases, with 15 bases between them. Germline values: CDR1 MNHNS, CDR2 SASEGT. The CDR3 nucleotides are TGTGCCAGCAGTCCCGTGGGGCGTGTGGAGACCCAGTACTTC. Protein product: CASSPVGRVETQYF.

V and J are TRBV7-2 and TRBJ2-1; 10 positions match TRBD2. V shed 3 bases and J 5 bases; nucleotides not matched to a gene: 4. This CDR3 has 15 residues. Germline loops: CDR1 SGHTA, CDR2 FQGNSA. CDR3 in DNA: TGTGCCAGCAGCTTCACTAGCGGGGAAAACAATGAGCAGTTCTTC. The encoded protein is CASSFTSGENNEQFF. Variable domain in full (rest from reference TRBV7-2 and TRBJ2-1): GAGVSQSPSNKVTEKGKDVELRCDPISGHTALYWYRQSLGQGLEFLIYFQGNSAPDKSGLPSDRFSAERTGGSVSTLTIQRTQQEDSAVYLCASSFTSGENNEQFFGPGTRLTVL.

The gene calls are TRBV7-9 and TRBJ1-4, with D possibly matching TRBD1 (5 bases). V was cut by 1 base and J by 3 bases, with 9 bases left in between. From germline, CDR1 is SEHNR and CDR2 FQNEAQ (reference sequence). The CDR3 contains 15 residues. For the CDR3, the DNA is TGTGCCAGCAGCTTAGGGGGCCTACCTAATGAAAAACTGTTTTTT. Translated, it gives CASSLGGLPNEKLFF.

Judged by frequency, this clone is medium-sized. The rearrangement links TRBV30 to TRBJ1-1, with TRBD1 matching over 9 bases. The junction had 10 bases not matched to a gene; V was cut back by 6 bases and J by 5 bases. CDR1 and CDR2 (germline): GTSNPN, SVGIG (reference sequence). The CDR3 covers 14 residues. The CDR3 is CACTGQGGRTEAFF. The CDR3 DNA reads TGTGCCTGTACGGGACAGGGAGGGAGGACTGAAGCTTTCTTT.

The chain combines TRBV5-1 with TRBJ1-4; no definite D call. Germline values: CDR1 SGHRS, CDR2 YFSETQ. Trimming took off 1 base at V and 6 bases at J, with 7 bases between the two ends. This CDR3 comprises 13 residues. CDR3 in amino acids: CASSLTVYEKLFF. The CDR3 region has the DNA TGCGCCAGCAGCTTGACAGTGTATGAAAAACTGTTTTTT.

J is TRBJ2-7 and V is TRBV6-5; perhaps TRBD1 as D (6 bases). The V gene lost 5 bases and the J gene lost 7 bases, with 15 bases spanning the gap. The CDR3 covers 13 residues. Germline V gene sequence: CDR1 MNHEY, CDR2 SVGAGI. The CDR3 nucleotides are TGTGCCAGCAGTCCGCCGGACAGAGGTGAGCAGTACTTC. Translating gives CASSPPDRGEQYF.

This clone shows up as medium-sized by frequency. The J gene is TRBJ2-1, the V gene TRBV2, with 8 bases aligning to TRBD1. There are 12 residues in the CDR3. Germline V gene sequence: CDR1 SNHLY, CDR2 FYNNEI. With V trimmed by 5 bases and J by 7 bases, 1 base remained unmatched. The CDR3 sequence: CASSRTGNEQFF. The CDR3 DNA reads TGTGCCAGCAGTCGGACAGGGAATGAGCAGTTCTTC. Based on the CDR3 plus reference TRBV2 and TRBJ2-1, the full variable domain is EPEVTQTPSHQVTQMGQEVILRCVPISNHLYFYWYRQILGQKVEFLVSFYNNEISEKSEIFDDQFSVERPDGSNFTLKIRSTKLEDSAMYFCASSRTGNEQFFGPGTRLTVL.

CDR3 bases: TGTGCCAGCACCCTAAGGGGTATGACAGGGACCGGGGAGCTGTTTTTT. Translating gives CASTLRGMTGTGELFF. The genes are TRBV5-6 and TRBJ2-2; 7 nucleotides agree with TRBD1. Unmatched junction bases numbered 13, after V lost 6 bases and J lost 5 bases. The CDR3 loop spans 16 amino acids. Germline CDR1 is SGHDT and CDR2 is YYEEEE.

This chain uses TRBV7-6 with TRBJ2-3, with 10 bases matching TRBD1. The CDR3 sequence is 16 residues long. CDR1 and CDR2 from the germline V gene are SGHVS and FNYEAQ. After removal of 5 bases from V and 2 bases from J, the junction contained 7 bases not matched to a gene. CDR3 DNA sequence: TGTGCCAGCAGCCCCCGGGACAGGGGTTCCACAGATACGCAGTATTTT. It encodes CASSPRDRGSTDTQYF.

This chain joins TRBV19 and TRBJ1-5, with D possibly being TRBD1 (6 bases). CDR3 length: 15 residues. Trimming left V 7 bases short and J 6 bases short, with 19 bases between. Per germline, CDR1 LNHDA and CDR2 SQIVND (reference sequence). CDR3 bases: TGTGCCAGTACCGCACAGGGAGGGTCCTTTCAGCCCCAGCATTTT. This encodes CASTAQGGSFQPQHF. Supplemented by reference TRBV19 and TRBJ1-5, the full variable domain reads DGGITQSPKYLFRKEGQNVTLSCEQNLNHDAMYWYRQDPGQGLRLIYYSQIVNDFQKGDIAEGYSVSREKKESFPLTVTSAQKNPTAFYLCASTAQGGSFQPQHFGDGTRLSIL.

The chain uses TRBV5-1 and TRBJ2-3; 7 bases line up with TRBD2. CDR3 length: 15 amino acids. Germline trimming cut 4 bases from V and 2 bases from J; bases unmatched to any gene: 7. Germline-derived CDR1 and CDR2 are SGHRS and YFSETQ. The DNA of the CDR3 is TGCGCCAGCAGCCCCACCGGGACTATCACAGATACGCAGTATTTT. Translated: CASSPTGTITDTQYF.